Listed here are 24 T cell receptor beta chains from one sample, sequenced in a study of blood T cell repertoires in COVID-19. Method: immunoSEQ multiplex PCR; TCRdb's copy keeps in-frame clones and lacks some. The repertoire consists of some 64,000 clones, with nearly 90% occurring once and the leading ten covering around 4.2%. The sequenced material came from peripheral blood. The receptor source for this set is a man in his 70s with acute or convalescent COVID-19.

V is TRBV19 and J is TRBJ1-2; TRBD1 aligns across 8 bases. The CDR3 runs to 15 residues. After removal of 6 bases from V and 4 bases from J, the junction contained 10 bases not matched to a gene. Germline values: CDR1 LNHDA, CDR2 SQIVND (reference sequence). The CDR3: CASSPDRAKVYGYTF. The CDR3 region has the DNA TGTGCCAGTAGCCCGGACAGGGCAAAGGTCTATGGCTACACCTTC.

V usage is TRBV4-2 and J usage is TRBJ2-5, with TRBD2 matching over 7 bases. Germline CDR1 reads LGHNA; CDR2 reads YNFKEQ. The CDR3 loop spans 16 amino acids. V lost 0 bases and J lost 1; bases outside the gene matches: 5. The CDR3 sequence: CASSQDLPSGQETQYF. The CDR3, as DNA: TGTGCCAGCAGCCAAGATCTTCCTAGCGGCCAAGAGACCCAGTACTTC.

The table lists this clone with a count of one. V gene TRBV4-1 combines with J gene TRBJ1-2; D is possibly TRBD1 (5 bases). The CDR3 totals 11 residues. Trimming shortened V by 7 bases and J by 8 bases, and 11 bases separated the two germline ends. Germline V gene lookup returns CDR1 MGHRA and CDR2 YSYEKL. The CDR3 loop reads CASNGGVGYTF. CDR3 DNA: TGCGCCAGCAATGGGGGGGTGGGCTACACCTTC.

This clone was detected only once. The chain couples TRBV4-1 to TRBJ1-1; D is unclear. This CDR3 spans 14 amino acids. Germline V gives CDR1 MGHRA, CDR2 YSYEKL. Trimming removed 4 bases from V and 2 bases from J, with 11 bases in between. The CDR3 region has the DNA TGCGCCAGCAGCCCCGTGGGCAGTAACACTGAAGCTTTCTTT. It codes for CASSPVGSNTEAFF.

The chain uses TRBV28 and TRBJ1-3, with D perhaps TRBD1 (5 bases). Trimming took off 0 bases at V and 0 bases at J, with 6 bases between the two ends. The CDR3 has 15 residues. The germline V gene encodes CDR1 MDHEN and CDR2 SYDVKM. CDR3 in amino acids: CASSLWGGSGNTIYF. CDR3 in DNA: TGTGCCAGCAGTTTATGGGGGGGCTCTGGAAACACCATATATTTT.

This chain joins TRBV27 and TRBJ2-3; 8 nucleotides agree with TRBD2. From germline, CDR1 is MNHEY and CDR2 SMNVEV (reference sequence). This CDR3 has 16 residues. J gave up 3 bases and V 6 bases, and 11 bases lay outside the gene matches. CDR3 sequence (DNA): TGTGCCAGCAGCTCACCAGCGGCGGGGGGAACAGATACGCAGTATTTT. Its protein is CASSSPAAGGTDTQYF.

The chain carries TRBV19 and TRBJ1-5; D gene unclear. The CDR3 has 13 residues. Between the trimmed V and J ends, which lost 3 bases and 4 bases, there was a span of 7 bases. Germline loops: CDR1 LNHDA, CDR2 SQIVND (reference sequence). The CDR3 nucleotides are TGTGCCAGTAGTATCCGTCGGAATCAGCCCCAGCATTTT. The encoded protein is CASSIRRNQPQHF. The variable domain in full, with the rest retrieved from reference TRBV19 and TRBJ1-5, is DGGITQSPKYLFRKEGQNVTLSCEQNLNHDAMYWYRQDPGQGLRLIYYSQIVNDFQKGDIAEGYSVSREKKESFPLTVTSAQKNPTAFYLCASSIRRNQPQHFGDGTRLSIL.

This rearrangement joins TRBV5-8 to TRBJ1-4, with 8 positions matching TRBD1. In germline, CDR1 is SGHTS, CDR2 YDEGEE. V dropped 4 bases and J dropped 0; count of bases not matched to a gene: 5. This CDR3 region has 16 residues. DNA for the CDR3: TGTGCCAGCAGCGGGGGGACAGGCGCAACTAATGAAAAACTGTTTTTT. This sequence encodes CASSGGTGATNEKLFF. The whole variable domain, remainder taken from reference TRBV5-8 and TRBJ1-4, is EAGVTQSPTHLIKTRGQQATLRCSPISGHTSVYWYQQALGLGLQFLLWYDEGEERNRGNFPPRFSGRQFPNYSSELNVNALELEDSALYLCASSGGTGATNEKLFFGSGTQLSVL.

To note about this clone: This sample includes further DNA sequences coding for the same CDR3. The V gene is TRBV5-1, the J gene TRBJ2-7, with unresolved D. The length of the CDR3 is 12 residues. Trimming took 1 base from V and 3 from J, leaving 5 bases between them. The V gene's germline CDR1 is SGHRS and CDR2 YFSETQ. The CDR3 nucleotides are TGCGCCAGCAGCTTGTCCGGCTACGAGCAGTACTTC. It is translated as CASSLSGYEQYF.

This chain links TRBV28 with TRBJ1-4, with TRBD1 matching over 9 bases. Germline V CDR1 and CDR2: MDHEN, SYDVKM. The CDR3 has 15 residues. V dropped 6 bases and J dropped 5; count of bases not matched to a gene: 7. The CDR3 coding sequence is TGTGCCAGCAGCGGAAACAGGGGGCGGAATGAAAAACTGTTTTTT. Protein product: CASSGNRGRNEKLFF.

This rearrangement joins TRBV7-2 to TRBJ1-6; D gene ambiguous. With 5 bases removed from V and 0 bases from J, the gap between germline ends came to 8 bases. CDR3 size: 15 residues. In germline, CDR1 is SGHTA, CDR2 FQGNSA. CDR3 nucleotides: TGTGCCAGCAGCCTCCTATACTCCTATAATTCACCCCTCCACTTT. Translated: CASSLLYSYNSPLHF.

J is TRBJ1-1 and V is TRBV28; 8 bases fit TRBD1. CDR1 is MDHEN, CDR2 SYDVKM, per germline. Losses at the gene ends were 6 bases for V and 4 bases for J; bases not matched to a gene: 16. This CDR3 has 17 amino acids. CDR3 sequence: CASSTLPGTGGGTEAFF. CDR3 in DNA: TGTGCCAGCAGCACTCTCCCGGGGACAGGCGGAGGCACTGAAGCTTTCTTT.

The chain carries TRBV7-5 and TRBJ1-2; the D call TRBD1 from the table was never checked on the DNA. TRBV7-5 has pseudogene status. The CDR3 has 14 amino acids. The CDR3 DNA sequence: TGTGTCAGAAGAGTTATCGGCAGGGGTGACGGCTACACCTTC. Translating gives CVRRVIGRGDGYTF.

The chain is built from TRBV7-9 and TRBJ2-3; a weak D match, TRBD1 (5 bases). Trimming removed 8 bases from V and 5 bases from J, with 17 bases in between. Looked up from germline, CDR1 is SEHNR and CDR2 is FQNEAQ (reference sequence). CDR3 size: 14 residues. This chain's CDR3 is CASGPGIPGDTQYF. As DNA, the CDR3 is TGTGCCAGCGGCCCAGGGATCCCAGGAGATACGCAGTATTTT.

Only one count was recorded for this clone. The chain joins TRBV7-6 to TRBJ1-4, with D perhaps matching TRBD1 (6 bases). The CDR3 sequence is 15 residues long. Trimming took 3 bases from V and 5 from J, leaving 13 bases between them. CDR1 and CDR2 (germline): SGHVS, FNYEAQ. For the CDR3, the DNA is TGTGCCAGCAGCTTGTTACAGGGTTCAAATGAAAAACTGTTTTTT. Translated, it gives CASSLLQGSNEKLFF.

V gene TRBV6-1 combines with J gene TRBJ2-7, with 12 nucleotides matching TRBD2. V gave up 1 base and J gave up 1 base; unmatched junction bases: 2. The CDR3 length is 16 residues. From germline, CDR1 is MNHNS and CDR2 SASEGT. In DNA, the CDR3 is TGTGCCAGCAGTGAAGGGACTAGCGGGGTTTCCTACGAGCAGTACTTC. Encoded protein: CASSEGTSGVSYEQYF.

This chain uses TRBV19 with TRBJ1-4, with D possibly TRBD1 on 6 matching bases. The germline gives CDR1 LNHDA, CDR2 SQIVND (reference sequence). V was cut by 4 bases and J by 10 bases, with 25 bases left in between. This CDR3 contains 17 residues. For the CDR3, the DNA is TGTGCCAGTAGTAACCTCTCCGTTGGGGGCTCGAACAGAAAACTGTTTTTT. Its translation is CASSNLSVGGSNRKLFF.

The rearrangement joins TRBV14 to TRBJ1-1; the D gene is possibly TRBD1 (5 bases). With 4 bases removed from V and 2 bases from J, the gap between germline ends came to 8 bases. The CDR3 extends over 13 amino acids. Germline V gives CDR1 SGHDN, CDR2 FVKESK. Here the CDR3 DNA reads TGTGCCAGCAGCCGGGGGGGTAACACTGAAGCTTTCTTT. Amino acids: CASSRGGNTEAFF.

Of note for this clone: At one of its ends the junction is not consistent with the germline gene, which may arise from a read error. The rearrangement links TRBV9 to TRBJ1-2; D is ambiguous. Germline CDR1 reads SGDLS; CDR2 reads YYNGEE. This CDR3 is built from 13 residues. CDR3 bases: TGTGCCAGCAGCGTAGAGCTTTCGACGGGGTTAGCCTTC. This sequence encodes CASSVELSTGLAF. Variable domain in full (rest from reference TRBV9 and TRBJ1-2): DSGVTQTPKHLITATGQRVTLRCSPRSGDLSVYWYQQSLDQGLQFLIQYYNGEERAKGNILERFSAQQFPDLHSELNLSSLELGDSALYFCASSVELSTGLAFGSGTRLTVV.

CDR3 nucleotides: TGTGCCAGCAGCGAAGGGGGCTACGAGCAGTACTTC. It translates to CASSEGGYEQYF. J is TRBJ2-7 and V is TRBV9; D possibly corresponds to TRBD1 (6 bases). The CDR3 runs to 12 residues. Germline V gene lookup returns CDR1 SGDLS and CDR2 YYNGEE. V lost 3 bases and J lost 3, with 7 bases in between.

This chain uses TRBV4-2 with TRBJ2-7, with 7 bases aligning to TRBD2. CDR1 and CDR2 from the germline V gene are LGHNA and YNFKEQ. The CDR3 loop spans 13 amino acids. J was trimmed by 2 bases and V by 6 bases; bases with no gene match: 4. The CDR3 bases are TGTGCCAGCAGGGCGGGGGAGACCTACGAGCAGTACTTC. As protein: CASRAGETYEQYF.

The CDR3 here is CASSQIGGQGATNEKLFF. CDR3 nucleotide sequence: TGTGCCAGCAGCCAGATCGGTGGACAGGGGGCGACTAATGAAAAACTGTTTTTT. The chain recombines TRBV7-8 with TRBJ1-4; 11 bases line up with TRBD1. Germline V gene data show CDR1 as SGHVS and CDR2 as FQNEAQ. The trim removed 5 bases at V and 2 bases at J, leaving 10 bases unmatched. This CDR3 comprises 18 residues.

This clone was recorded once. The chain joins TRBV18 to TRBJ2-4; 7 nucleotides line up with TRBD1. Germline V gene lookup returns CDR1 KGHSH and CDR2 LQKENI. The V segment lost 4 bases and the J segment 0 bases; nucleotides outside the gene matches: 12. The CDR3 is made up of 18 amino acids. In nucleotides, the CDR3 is TGTGCCAGCTCACTTCGACAGGGTGGTGGGCTAGCCAAAAACATTCAGTACTTC. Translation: CASSLRQGGGLAKNIQYF.

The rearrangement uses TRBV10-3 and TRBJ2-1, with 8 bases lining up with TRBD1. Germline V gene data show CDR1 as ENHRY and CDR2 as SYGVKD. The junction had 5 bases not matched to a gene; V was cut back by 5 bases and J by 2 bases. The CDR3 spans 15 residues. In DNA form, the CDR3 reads TGTGCCATCAGTACGGGACAGGAGACCTACAATGAGCAGTTCTTC. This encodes CAISTGQETYNEQFF.